This T cell receptor beta chain was obtained from a study of naive and memory T cell subsets. Study results and caveats: From naive to CM, EM and EMRA, diversity decreased and Gini increased.

With regard to this clonotype: Its antigen is undetermined.

Two oligonucleotides, mixed equimolar, formed the beta constant-region primer covering TRBC1 and TRBC2. Each CDR3 protein gets one entry after TCRdb re-called the UMI-ligation and nested PCR reads with MiXCR. Of tens of thousands of distinct CDR3 sequences listed, around a tenth are singletons. Germline V gives CDR1 DFQATT, CDR2 SNEGSKA (reference sequence). The CDR3 contains 15 residues. V was trimmed by 0 bases and J by 3 bases, leaving 11 bases between them. The sequence came from a human donor in good health. V usage is TRBV20-1 and J usage is TRBJ2-2; the D gene is possibly TRBD2 (6 bases). The sample taken for sequencing was effector memory CD4+ T cells from blood. Subset given: effector memory, CD45RA- CD27-. DNA for the CDR3: TGCAGTGCTAGAGATCGGGGGAGATACACCGGGGAGCTGTTTTTT. Its protein is CSARDRGRYTGELFF.